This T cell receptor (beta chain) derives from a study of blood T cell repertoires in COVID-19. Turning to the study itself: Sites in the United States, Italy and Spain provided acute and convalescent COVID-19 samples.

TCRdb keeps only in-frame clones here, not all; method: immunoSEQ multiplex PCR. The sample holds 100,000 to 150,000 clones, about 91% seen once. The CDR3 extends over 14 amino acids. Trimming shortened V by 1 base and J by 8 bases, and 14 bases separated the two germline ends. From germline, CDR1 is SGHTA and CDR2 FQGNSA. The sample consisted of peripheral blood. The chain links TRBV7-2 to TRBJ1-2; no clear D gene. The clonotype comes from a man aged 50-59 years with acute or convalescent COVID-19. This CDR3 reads CASSLGQSGRGYTF. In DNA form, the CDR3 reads TGTGCCAGCAGCTTAGGGCAGAGCGGTCGAGGCTACACCTTC.